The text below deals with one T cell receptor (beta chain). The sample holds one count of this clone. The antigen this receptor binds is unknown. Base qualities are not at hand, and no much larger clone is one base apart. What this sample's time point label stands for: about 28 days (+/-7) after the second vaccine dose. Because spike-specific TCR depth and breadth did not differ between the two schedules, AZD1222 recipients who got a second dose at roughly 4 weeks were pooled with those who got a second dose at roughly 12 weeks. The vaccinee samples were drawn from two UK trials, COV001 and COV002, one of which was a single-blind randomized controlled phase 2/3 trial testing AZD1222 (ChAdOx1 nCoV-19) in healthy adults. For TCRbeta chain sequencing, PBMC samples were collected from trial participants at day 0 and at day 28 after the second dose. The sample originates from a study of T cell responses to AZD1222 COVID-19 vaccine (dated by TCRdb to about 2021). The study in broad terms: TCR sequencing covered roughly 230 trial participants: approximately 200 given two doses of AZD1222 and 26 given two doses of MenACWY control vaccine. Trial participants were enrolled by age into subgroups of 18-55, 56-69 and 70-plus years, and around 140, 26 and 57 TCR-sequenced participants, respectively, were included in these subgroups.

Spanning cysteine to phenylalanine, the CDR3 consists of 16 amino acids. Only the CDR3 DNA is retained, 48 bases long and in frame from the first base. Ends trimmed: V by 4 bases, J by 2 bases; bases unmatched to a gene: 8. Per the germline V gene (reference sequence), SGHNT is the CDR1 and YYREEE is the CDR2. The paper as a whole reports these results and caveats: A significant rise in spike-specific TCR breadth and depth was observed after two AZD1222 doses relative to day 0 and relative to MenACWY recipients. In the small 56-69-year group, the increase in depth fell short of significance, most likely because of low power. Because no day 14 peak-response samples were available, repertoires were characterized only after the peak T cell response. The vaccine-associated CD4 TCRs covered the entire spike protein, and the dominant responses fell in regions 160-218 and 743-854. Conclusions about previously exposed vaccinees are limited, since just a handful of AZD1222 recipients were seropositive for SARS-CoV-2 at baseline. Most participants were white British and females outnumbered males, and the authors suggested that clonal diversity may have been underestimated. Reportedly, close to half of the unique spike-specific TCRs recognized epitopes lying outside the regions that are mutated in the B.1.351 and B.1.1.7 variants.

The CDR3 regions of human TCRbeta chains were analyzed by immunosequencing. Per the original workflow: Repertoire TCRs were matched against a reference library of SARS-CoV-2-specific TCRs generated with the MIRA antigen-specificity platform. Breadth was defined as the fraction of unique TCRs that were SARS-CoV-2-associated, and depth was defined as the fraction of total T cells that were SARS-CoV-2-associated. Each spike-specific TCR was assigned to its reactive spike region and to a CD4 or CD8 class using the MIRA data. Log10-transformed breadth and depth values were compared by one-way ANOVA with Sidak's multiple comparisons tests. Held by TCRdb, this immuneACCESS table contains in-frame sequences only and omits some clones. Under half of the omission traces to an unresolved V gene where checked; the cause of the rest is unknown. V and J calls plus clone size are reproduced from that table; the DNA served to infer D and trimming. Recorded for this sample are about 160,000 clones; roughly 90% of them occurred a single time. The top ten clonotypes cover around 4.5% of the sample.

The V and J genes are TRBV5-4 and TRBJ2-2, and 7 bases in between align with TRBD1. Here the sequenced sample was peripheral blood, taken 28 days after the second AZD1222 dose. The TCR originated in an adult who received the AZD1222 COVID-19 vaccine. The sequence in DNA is TGTGCCAGCAGCCCCCGGACAGGCAGAAACACCGGGGAGCTGTTTTTT. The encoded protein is CASSPRTGRNTGELFF.